This paragraph reports one TCR beta chain. Sequenced by immunoSEQ multiplex PCR; TCRdb stores in-frame clones only, minus some. The sample contains some 260,000 clones, more than 65% of which appear only once. The sample is drawn from a study of blood T cell repertoires in COVID-19. Study-wide context: The United States, Italy and Spain provided the acute and convalescent COVID-19 samples. In each case, the material was cDNA or gDNA derived from T cells, B-cell-depleted T cells, or PBMCs.

CDR3 length: 18 residues. Trimming cost V 2 bases and J 1 base; bases outside gene matches: 6. Germline values: CDR1 MNHEY, CDR2 SMNVEV (reference sequence). This receptor was identified in a woman between 18 and 29 years old with acute or convalescent COVID-19. The sequenced sample was peripheral blood. This sequence joins TRBV27 and TRBJ2-3, with 13 bases matching TRBD2. In DNA, the CDR3 is TGTGCCAGCAGTTTACTACTAGCGGGAGGGGGTGGCACAGATACGCAGTATTTT. Its translation: CASSLLLAGGGGTDTQYF.